Each of the 23 T cell receptor beta chains below was sequenced from the same sample in a study of T cell responses to AZD1222 COVID-19 vaccine. The method was immunoSEQ multiplex PCR; TCRdb's version includes in-frame clones alone and lacks a portion of them. The data contain some 110,000 clones, 90% of them singletons. The sequencing here drew on peripheral blood, taken 28 days after the second AZD1222 dose. The receptors were gathered from an adult who received the AZD1222 COVID-19 vaccine.

This sequence joins TRBV7-9 and TRBJ2-2, with TRBD1 matching over 7 bases. This CDR3 is 15 amino acids long. The V and J ends lost 5 bases and 1 base, in that order; junction bases with no gene match: 4. The germline CDR1 and CDR2 sequences are SEHNR and FQNEAQ (reference sequence). The CDR3 region is CASSDYRGNTGELFF. For the CDR3, the DNA is TGTGCCAGCAGCGACTACAGGGGGAACACCGGGGAGCTGTTTTTT. The full variable domain, completed using reference TRBV7-9 and TRBJ2-2, is DTGVSQNPRHKITKRGQNVTFRCDPISEHNRLYWYRQTLGQGPEFLTYFQNEAQLEKSRLLSDRFSAERPKGSFSTLEIQRTEQGDSAMYLCASSDYRGNTGELFFGEGSRLTVL.

The rearrangement joins TRBV4-1 to TRBJ1-2; D uncertain. The germline V gene encodes CDR1 MGHRA and CDR2 YSYEKL. This CDR3 is 15 amino acids long. V was trimmed by 2 bases and J by 0 bases, leaving 10 bases between them. The CDR3 loop reads CASSQTIQANYGYTF. The CDR3 DNA reads as TGCGCCAGCAGCCAAACCATACAAGCTAACTATGGCTACACCTTC.

This clone was observed a single time. The chain is built from TRBV5-1 and TRBJ2-7; no clear D. This CDR3 region has 14 residues. Trimming cost V 0 bases and J 6 bases, with 13 bases left between them. Germline assignment: CDR1 SGHRS and CDR2 YFSETQ. The CDR3 sequence: CASSLDLSSGEQYF. The CDR3 nucleotides are TGCGCCAGCAGCTTGGATCTTAGCTCCGGCGAGCAGTACTTC.

CDR3 coding DNA: TGTGCCAGCTCACCACCGGGACTAGGAACCCACGAGCAGTACTTC. Its protein product is CASSPPGLGTHEQYF. This chain joins TRBV18 and TRBJ2-7; 8 nucleotides match TRBD2. The J segment lost 5 bases and the V segment lost 0 bases, leaving 6 bases of the junction unmatched. The CDR3 consists of 15 residues. Per germline, CDR1 KGHSH and CDR2 LQKENI. The whole variable domain, remainder taken from reference TRBV18 and TRBJ2-7, is NAGVMQNPRHLVRRRGQEARLRCSPMKGHSHVYWYRQLPEEGLKFMVYLQKENIIDESGMPKERFSAEFPKEGPSILRIQQVVRGDSAAYFCASSPPGLGTHEQYFGPGTRLTVT.

A single count supports this clone. V and J are TRBV4-3 and TRBJ1-1; no reliable D call. Trimming removed 1 base at V and 1 base at J, with 7 bases between. CDR1 is LGHNA and CDR2 is YSLEER in the germline V gene. This CDR3 comprises 14 residues. The CDR3 reads CASSQAQTNTEAFF. The CDR3 DNA sequence: TGCGCCAGCAGCCAAGCGCAGACGAACACTGAAGCTTTCTTT.

This rearrangement joins TRBV5-1 to TRBJ1-2, with a weak D call TRBD1 (5 bases). CDR1 is SGHRS and CDR2 is YFSETQ in the germline V gene. With 2 bases removed from V and 3 bases from J, the gap between germline ends came to 14 bases. CDR3 length: 15 amino acids. The CDR3 sequence is CASSFGQAADYGYTF. DNA for the CDR3: TGCGCCAGCAGCTTTGGACAAGCAGCAGACTATGGCTACACCTTC. Looking up the rest from reference TRBV5-1 and TRBJ1-2 gives the full variable domain: KAGVTQTPRYLIKTRGQQVTLSCSPISGHRSVSWYQQTPGQGLQFLFEYFSETQRNKGNFPGRFSGRQFSNSRSEMNVSTLELGDSALYLCASSFGQAADYGYTFGSGTRLTVV.

This sequence joins TRBV4-3 and TRBJ1-6; the match to TRBD1 covers 7 bases. This CDR3 comprises 13 residues. CDR1 and CDR2 from the germline V gene are LGHNA and YSLEER. With 0 bases clipped from V and 12 bases from J, the junction kept 2 bases outside the gene matches. This chain's CDR3 is CASSQETGRPLHF. The CDR3 nucleotides read TGCGCCAGCAGCCAAGAGACAGGGAGACCCCTCCACTTT.

The chain combines TRBV18 with TRBJ2-4; the match to TRBD1 covers 10 bases. Germline trimming cut 5 bases from V and 9 bases from J; bases unmatched to any gene: 7. The CDR3 length is 14 residues. Per germline, CDR1 KGHSH and CDR2 LQKENI. CDR3 sequence: CASSKGQGIGIQYF. The CDR3 DNA reads TGTGCCAGCTCAAAGGGACAGGGGATAGGCATTCAGTACTTC.

The rearrangement links TRBV6-5 to TRBJ1-2, with 7 bases lining up with TRBD1. CDR1 is MNHEY and CDR2 is SVGAGI in the germline V gene. CDR3 length: 16 residues. Trimming took 0 bases from V and 4 from J; bases not matched to a gene: 8. The CDR3 bases are TGTGCCAGCAGTTACTCGGCAAAGGGACAGTTCTATGGCTACACCTTC. It is translated as CASSYSAKGQFYGYTF.

This chain connects TRBV19 to TRBJ2-1; 9 positions match TRBD2. The CDR3 runs 13 residues. CDR1 and CDR2 (germline): LNHDA, SQIVND (reference sequence). V was pared by 7 bases and J by 6 bases, with 4 bases of the junction left unmatched. This CDR3 is CASMREGINEQFF. The DNA for the CDR3 is TGTGCCAGTATGCGGGAGGGGATCAATGAGCAGTTCTTC.

The V gene is TRBV27, the J gene TRBJ2-3, with TRBD2 matching over 16 bases. The trim removed 1 base at V and 5 bases at J, leaving 6 bases unmatched. The CDR3 is 18 amino acids. Germline-derived CDR1 and CDR2 are MNHEY and SMNVEV (reference sequence). CDR3 nucleotides: TGTGCCAGCAGTTTATGGGGACTAGCGGGAGGGTCTGAAGATACGCAGTATTTT. Its protein is CASSLWGLAGGSEDTQYF.

This clone was detected only once. CDR3: CASSAGTSGGNTGELFF. CDR3 bases: TGTGCCAGCAGCGCCGGGACTAGCGGGGGGAACACCGGGGAGCTGTTTTTT. The chain uses TRBV5-6 and TRBJ2-2; 14 bases are a match to TRBD2. CDR3 size: 17 residues. Germline CDR1 reads SGHDT; CDR2 reads YYEEEE. V shed 4 bases and J 1 base; nucleotides not matched to a gene: 3.

This sequence joins TRBV9 and TRBJ2-3; D ambiguous. The CDR3 is 12 residues long. The V gene lost 0 bases and the J gene lost 4 bases, with 3 bases spanning the gap. CDR1 is SGDLS, CDR2 YYNGEE, per germline. The CDR3 reads CASSVDADTQYF. The CDR3 DNA reads TGTGCCAGCAGCGTAGACGCAGATACGCAGTATTTT.

The chain has TRBV5-5 and TRBJ2-1, with no clear D. Germline V gene data show CDR1 as SGHKS and CDR2 as YYEKEE (reference sequence). V shed 0 bases and J shed 7 bases, with 17 bases lying between them. This CDR3 region has 16 residues. The CDR3 is CASSLAGRQDWNEQFF. Written as DNA, the CDR3 is TGTGCCAGCAGCTTGGCCGGTAGGCAGGATTGGAATGAGCAGTTCTTC.

The rearrangement uses TRBV5-1 and TRBJ1-3, with D possibly TRBD1 on 6 matching bases. V was trimmed by 7 bases and J by 3 bases, leaving 11 bases between them. Germline V gene data show CDR1 as SGHRS and CDR2 as YFSETQ. The CDR3 sequence is 13 residues long. CDR3 DNA sequence: TGCGCCAGCCGGAGGGGGGATGGAAACACCATATATTTT. Its translation is CASRRGDGNTIYF. Full variable domain (remainder filled in from reference TRBV5-1 and TRBJ1-3): KAGVTQTPRYLIKTRGQQVTLSCSPISGHRSVSWYQQTPGQGLQFLFEYFSETQRNKGNFPGRFSGRQFSNSRSEMNVSTLELGDSALYLCASRRGDGNTIYFGEGSWLTVV.

This chain links TRBV19 with TRBJ1-2; 9 bases are shared with TRBD1. Losses at the gene ends were 3 bases for V and 2 bases for J; bases not matched to a gene: 10. CDR3 length: 17 residues. Germline V gene sequence: CDR1 LNHDA, CDR2 SQIVND (reference sequence). CDR3 loop: CASSMLGGTGNNYGYTF. The DNA of the CDR3 is TGTGCCAGTAGTATGCTTGGAGGGACAGGGAACAACTATGGCTACACCTTC.

V is TRBV6-6 and J is TRBJ1-1, with a possible D match to TRBD1 (6 bases). This CDR3 is built from 14 residues. Germline V lookup: CDR1 MNHNY, CDR2 SVGAGI (reference sequence). Trimming removed 7 bases from V and 8 bases from J, with 20 bases in between. CDR3 protein: CASTHVGGGPEAFF. DNA of the CDR3: TGTGCCAGCACCCATGTGGGAGGGGGACCGGAAGCTTTCTTT.

This chain links TRBV24-1 with TRBJ2-2, with TRBD1 matching 7 bases. The V gene end was trimmed by 3 bases and the J gene end by 1 base; junction bases not matched to a gene: 7. The germline gives CDR1 KGHDR, CDR2 SFDVKD. The CDR3 sequence is 17 residues long. In DNA form, the CDR3 reads TGTGCCACCAGTGATGCCCAGGGACAGAGGAACACCGGGGAGCTGTTTTTT. Translation: CATSDAQGQRNTGELFF.

The rearrangement links TRBV7-2 to TRBJ1-5; 9 positions match TRBD1. The germline gives CDR1 SGHTA, CDR2 FQGNSA. The CDR3 runs to 15 residues. Trimming removed 5 bases from V and 9 bases from J; junction bases left unmatched: 11. CDR3 sequence (DNA): TGTGCCAGCAGCCCCACAGGGGGCCGCGGTCGGCCCCAGCATTTT. Protein product: CASSPTGGRGRPQHF.

The V gene is TRBV14, the J gene TRBJ1-2; 7 bases match TRBD1. Germline-derived CDR1 and CDR2 are SGHDN and FVKESK. The CDR3 length is 14 residues. V dropped 0 bases and J dropped 4; count of bases not matched to a gene: 2. CDR3 loop: CASSQESGGYGYTF. CDR3 bases: TGTGCCAGCAGCCAAGAATCAGGGGGCTATGGCTACACCTTC.

The genes are TRBV7-2 and TRBJ1-1; 9 bases map to TRBD1. With V trimmed by 1 base and J by 5 bases, 5 bases remained unmatched. The CDR3 extends over 15 amino acids. Germline-derived CDR1 and CDR2 are SGHTA and FQGNSA. CDR3 in DNA: TGTGCCAGCAGCTTAGGGGGACAGGGTGGGACTGAAGCTTTCTTT. This gives the protein CASSLGGQGGTEAFF.

The chain has TRBV14 and TRBJ1-5; D is possibly TRBD1 (5 bases). The CDR3 totals 14 residues. Germline V gives CDR1 SGHDN, CDR2 FVKESK. V lost 1 base, J lost 6 bases, and 10 bases lay in between. For the CDR3, the DNA is TGTGCCAGCAGCCAAGGAGGGGCGGGTCAGCCCCAGCATTTT. Translated: CASSQGGAGQPQHF.

V gene TRBV6-5 combines with J gene TRBJ1-1, with 7 positions matching TRBD1. The CDR3 has 13 amino acids. Trimming took 6 bases from V and 3 from J; bases not matched to a gene: 4. From germline, CDR1 is MNHEY and CDR2 SVGAGI. The DNA for the CDR3 is TGTGCCAGCAGGTGGCAGGGGGACACTGAAGCTTTCTTT. Encoded protein: CASRWQGDTEAFF.